This TCR beta chain was obtained from a study of CD8+CD57+ T cells in acquired aplastic anemia. Overall study context: Sorted CD4+ and CD8+ cell DNA averaged around 3 ug.

TCR beta VDJ and CDR3 profiles were obtained from a genomic DNA template. TCRdb processed the reads anew with MiXCR; each CDR3 protein has one entry. The sample has just over 400,000 distinct CDR3 sequences; 65% to 75% are singletons. There are 13 residues in the CDR3. Trimming took off 5 bases at V and 5 bases at J, with 9 bases between the two ends. The germline gives CDR1 SGHTA, CDR2 FQGTGA. The chain employs TRBV7-3 and TRBJ1-4; a weak D match, TRBD1 (5 bases). Sequences were obtained from sorted CD4+, CD8+, or CD8+CD57+ T cells (not recorded which) from PBMCs. This TCR was sampled from a human donor in good health, serving as a control. This CDR3 reads CASSAGTNEKLFF. CDR3 in DNA: TGTGCCAGCAGCGCGGGGACGAATGAAAAACTGTTTTTT.